What follows is one T cell receptor beta chain and its context. Its cognate antigen is unknown. Oncomine TCR Beta short-read sequencing was applied to DNA from cultured CD4+ T cells. TCRdb ran MiXCR on the PCR reads and lists one entry per CDR3 protein. The sample has roughly 24,000 distinct CDR3 sequences; 64% are singletons. As for treatment: roughly 11-day PBMC culture with coronavirus spike peptide pools or control peptides (ViraFEST assay). The data originate from a study of vaccination and CD4 T cells after COVID-19. This CDR3 spans 14 amino acids. V gave up 4 bases and J gave up 3 bases, with 11 bases separating them. Per germline, CDR1 LNHDA and CDR2 SQIVND (reference sequence).

The rearrangement joins TRBV19 to TRBJ2-3, with D unclear. Sequenced sample: CD4+ T cells from blood, cultured in vitro. This TCR derives from a human donor who had recovered from COVID-19. CDR3 bases: TGTGCCAGTAGTACTCAAACTTGGACAGATACGCAGTATTTT. Residues: CASSTQTWTDTQYF.